These 6 T cell receptor beta chains share one sample of origin, sequenced in a study of T cell responses to AZD1222 COVID-19 vaccine. Clones were sequenced by immunoSEQ multiplex PCR, and TCRdb holds only the in-frame ones, with some missing. Here the sample spans more than 250,000 clones, 85% to 95% being singletons. This sample comprised peripheral blood, obtained on day 0 of AZD1222 vaccination. The receptors stem from an adult in good health.

This clone was detected only a few times. CDR3 sequence reads: CASSPWTSGTYEQYF. CDR3 nucleotide sequence: TGTGCCAGCAGCCCCTGGACTAGCGGAACCTACGAGCAGTACTTC. V is TRBV14 and J is TRBJ2-7; 10 nucleotides match TRBD2. CDR1 and CDR2 from the germline V gene are SGHDN and FVKESK. V gave up 4 bases and J gave up 2 bases; unmatched junction bases: 5. This CDR3 has 15 amino acids.

The V gene is TRBV5-1, the J gene TRBJ1-2; TRBD1 matches at 7 bases. This CDR3 contains 13 residues. After removal of 4 bases from V and 4 bases from J, the junction contained 4 bases not matched to a gene. The germline gives CDR1 SGHRS, CDR2 YFSETQ. This CDR3 reads CASSMGQSYGYTF. CDR3 nucleotide sequence: TGCGCCAGCAGCATGGGACAGAGCTATGGCTACACCTTC.

This sequence joins TRBV2 and TRBJ2-7, with 7 nucleotides matching TRBD1. The CDR3 runs to 14 residues. In germline, CDR1 is SNHLY, CDR2 FYNNEI. J gave up 2 bases and V 8 bases, and 9 bases lay outside the gene matches. CDR3 bases: TGTGCCAGCCAGTCCGGGACAGAAACCTACGAGCAGTACTTC. Its translation is CASQSGTETYEQYF.

The chain employs TRBV19 and TRBJ2-7; D is perhaps TRBD1 or TRBD2 (5 bases each). The CDR3 extends over 12 amino acids. Trimming cost V 8 bases and J 7 bases, with 15 bases left between them. Germline CDR1 and CDR2: LNHDA and SQIVND (reference sequence). The CDR3 bases are TGTGCCAGTGGCATGGGAGAGGGGGAGCAGTACTTC. As protein: CASGMGEGEQYF.

The chain employs TRBV5-1 and TRBJ2-2, with 8 bases fitting TRBD2. Germline CDR1 reads SGHRS; CDR2 reads YFSETQ. This CDR3 region has 16 residues. V lost 4 bases to trimming and J lost 8 bases; unmatched junction nucleotides: 13. DNA for the CDR3: TGCGCCAGCAGCATCGGACTAGCCACCTCCCTGGGGGAGCTGTTTTTT. As protein: CASSIGLATSLGELFF.

The rearrangement uses TRBV5-6 and TRBJ1-2, with D possibly TRBD1 on 6 matching bases. The CDR3 totals 13 residues. In germline, CDR1 is SGHDT, CDR2 YYEEEE. The germline V and J ends were trimmed by 4 bases and 5 bases, with 12 bases remaining between them. CDR3 residues: CASSLGQKYGYTF. In nucleotides, the CDR3 is TGTGCCAGCAGCCTGGGACAAAAATATGGCTACACCTTC.